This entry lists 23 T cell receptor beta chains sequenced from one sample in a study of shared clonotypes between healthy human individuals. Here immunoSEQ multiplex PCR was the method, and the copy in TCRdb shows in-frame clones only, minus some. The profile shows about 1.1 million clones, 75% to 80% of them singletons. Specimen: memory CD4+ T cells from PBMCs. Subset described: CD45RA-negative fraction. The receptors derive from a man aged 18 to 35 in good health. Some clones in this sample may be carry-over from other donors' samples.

The CDR3 DNA follows: TGTGCCAGCAGACGTATAGAGGGGTTCTCCTATGGCTACACCTTC. This gives the protein CASRRIEGFSYGYTF. This chain joins TRBV28 and TRBJ1-2; possible D gene TRBD1, 5 bases. Germline V gene sequence: CDR1 MDHEN, CDR2 SYDVKM. V was cut by 6 bases and J by 4 bases, with 18 bases left in between. The CDR3 runs 15 residues.

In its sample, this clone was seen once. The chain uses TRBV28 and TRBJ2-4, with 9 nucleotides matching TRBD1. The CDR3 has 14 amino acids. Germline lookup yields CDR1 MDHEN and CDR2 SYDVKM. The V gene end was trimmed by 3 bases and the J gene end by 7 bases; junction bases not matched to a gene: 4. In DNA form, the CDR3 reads TGTGCCAGCAGTTTCAGACAGGGGGGGAACATTCAGTACTTC. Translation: CASSFRQGGNIQYF.

This CDR3 is CASSPTGHPYEQYF. CDR3 bases: TGCGCCAGCAGCCCGACGGGGCACCCCTACGAGCAGTACTTC. The chain joins TRBV5-1 to TRBJ2-7; D is tentatively TRBD1 or TRBD2 (5 bases each). V was trimmed by 4 bases and J by 2 bases, leaving 13 bases between them. The germline gives CDR1 SGHRS, CDR2 YFSETQ. The CDR3 has 14 amino acids.

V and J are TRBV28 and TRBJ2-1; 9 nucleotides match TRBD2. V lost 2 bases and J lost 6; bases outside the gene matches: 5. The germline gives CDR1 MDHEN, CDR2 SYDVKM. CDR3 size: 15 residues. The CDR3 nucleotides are TGTGCCAGCAGTTTACCTGGACTAGCGTTCAATGAGCAGTTCTTC. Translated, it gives CASSLPGLAFNEQFF.

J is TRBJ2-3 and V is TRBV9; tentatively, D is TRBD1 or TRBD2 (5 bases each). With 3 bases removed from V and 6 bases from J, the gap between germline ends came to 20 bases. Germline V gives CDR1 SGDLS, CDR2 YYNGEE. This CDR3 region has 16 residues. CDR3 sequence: CASSARRDAPEDTQYF. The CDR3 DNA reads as TGTGCCAGCAGCGCACGCAGGGACGCCCCCGAGGATACGCAGTATTTT.

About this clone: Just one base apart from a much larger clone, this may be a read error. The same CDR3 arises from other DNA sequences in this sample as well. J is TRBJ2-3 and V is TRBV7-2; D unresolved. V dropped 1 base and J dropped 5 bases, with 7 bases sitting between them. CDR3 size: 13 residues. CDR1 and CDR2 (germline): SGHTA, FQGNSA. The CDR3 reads CASSLGPGDTQYF. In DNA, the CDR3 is TGTGCCAGCAGCTTAGGTCCGGGAGATACGCAGTATTTT.

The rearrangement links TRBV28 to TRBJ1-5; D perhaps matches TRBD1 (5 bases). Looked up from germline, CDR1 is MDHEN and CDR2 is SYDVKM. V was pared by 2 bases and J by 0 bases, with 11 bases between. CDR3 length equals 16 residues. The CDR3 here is CASSLIEGNSNQPQHF. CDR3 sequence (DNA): TGTGCCAGCAGTTTAATTGAGGGGAATAGCAATCAGCCCCAGCATTTT.

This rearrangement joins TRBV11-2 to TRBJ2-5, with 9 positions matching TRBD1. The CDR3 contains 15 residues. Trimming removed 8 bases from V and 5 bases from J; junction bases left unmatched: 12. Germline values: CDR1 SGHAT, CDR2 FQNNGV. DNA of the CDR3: TGTGCCAGCCATAGATTGGGGACAGGGCTTGAGACCCAGTACTTC. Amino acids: CASHRLGTGLETQYF. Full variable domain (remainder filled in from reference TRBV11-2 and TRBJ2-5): EAGVAQSPRYKIIEKRQSVAFWCNPISGHATLYWYQQILGQGPKLLIQFQNNGVVDDSQLPKDRFSAERLKGVDSTLKIQPAKLEDSAVYLCASHRLGTGLETQYFGPGTRLLVL.

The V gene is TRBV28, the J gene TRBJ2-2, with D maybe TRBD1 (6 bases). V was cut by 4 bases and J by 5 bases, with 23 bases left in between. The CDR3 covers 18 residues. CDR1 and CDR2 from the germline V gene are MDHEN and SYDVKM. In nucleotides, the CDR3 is TGTGCCAGCAGTTATCGGACAGAGGACTCGAGATGGACCGGGGAGCTGTTTTTT. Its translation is CASSYRTEDSRWTGELFF.

The CDR3 here is CASRPGGSGNTIYF. The DNA for the CDR3 is TGTGCCAGCAGACCAGGGGGCTCTGGAAACACCATATATTTT. The chain joins TRBV27 to TRBJ1-3, with TRBD1 matching 7 bases. The CDR3 contains 14 residues. V was pared by 6 bases and J by 0 bases, with 2 bases of the junction left unmatched. CDR1 is MNHEY and CDR2 is SMNVEV in the germline V gene (reference sequence).

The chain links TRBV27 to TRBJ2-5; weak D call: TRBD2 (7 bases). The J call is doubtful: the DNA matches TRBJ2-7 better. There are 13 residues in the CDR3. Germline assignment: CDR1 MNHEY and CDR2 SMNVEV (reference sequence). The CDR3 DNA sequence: TGTGCCAGCAAGGGGGGGCGTTCCTACGAGCAGTACTTC. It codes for CASKGGRSYEQYF.

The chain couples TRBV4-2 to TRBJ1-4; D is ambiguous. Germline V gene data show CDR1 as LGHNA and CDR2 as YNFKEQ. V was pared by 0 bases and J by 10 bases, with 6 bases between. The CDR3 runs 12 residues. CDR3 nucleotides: TGTGCCAGCAGCCAAGATTTGCGAAAACTGTTTTTT. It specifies CASSQDLRKLFF.

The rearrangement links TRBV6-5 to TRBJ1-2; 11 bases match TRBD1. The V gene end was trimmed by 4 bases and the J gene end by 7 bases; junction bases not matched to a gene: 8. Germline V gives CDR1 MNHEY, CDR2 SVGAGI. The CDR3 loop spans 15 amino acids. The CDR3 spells CASSSPGQGARGYTF. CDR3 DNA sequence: TGTGCCAGCAGTTCGCCCGGACAGGGGGCGCGTGGCTACACCTTC.

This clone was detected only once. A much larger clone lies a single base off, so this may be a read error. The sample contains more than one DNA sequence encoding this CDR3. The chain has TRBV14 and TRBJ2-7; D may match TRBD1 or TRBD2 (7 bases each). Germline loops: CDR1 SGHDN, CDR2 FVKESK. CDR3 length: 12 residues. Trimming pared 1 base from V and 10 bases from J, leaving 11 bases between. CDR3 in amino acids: CASSQGEGAQYF. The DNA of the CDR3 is TGTGCCAGCAGCCAAGGGGAGGGGGCCCAGTACTTC.

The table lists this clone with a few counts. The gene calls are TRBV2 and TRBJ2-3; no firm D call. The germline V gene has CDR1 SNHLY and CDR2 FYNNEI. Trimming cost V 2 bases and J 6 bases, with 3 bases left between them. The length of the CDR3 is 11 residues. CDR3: CASSEMDTQYF. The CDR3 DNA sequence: TGTGCCAGCAGTGAAATGGATACGCAGTATTTT.

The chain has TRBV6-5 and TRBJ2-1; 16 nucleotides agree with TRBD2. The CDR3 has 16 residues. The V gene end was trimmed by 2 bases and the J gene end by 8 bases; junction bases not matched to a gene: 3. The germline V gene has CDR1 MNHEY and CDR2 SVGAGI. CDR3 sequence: CASSYGTSGRAYEQFF. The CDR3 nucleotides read TGTGCCAGCAGTTACGGGACTAGCGGGAGGGCTTATGAGCAGTTCTTC.

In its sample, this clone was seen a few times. The CDR3 DNA is TGTGCCAGCAGTGAAACATGGGACCTCGTACCATTCTTT. As protein: CASSETWDLVPFF. The chain links TRBV6-1 to TRBJ1-1; TRBD1 might be the D (5 bases). CDR3 size: 13 residues. V was cut by 2 bases and J by 14 bases, with 18 bases left in between. Per germline, CDR1 MNHNS and CDR2 SASEGT.

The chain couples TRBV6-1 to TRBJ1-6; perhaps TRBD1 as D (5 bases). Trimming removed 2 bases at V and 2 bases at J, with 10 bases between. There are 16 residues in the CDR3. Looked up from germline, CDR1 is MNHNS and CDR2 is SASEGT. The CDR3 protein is CASSEQGFAYNSPLHF. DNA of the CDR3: TGTGCCAGCAGTGAACAGGGTTTCGCCTATAATTCACCCCTCCACTTT.

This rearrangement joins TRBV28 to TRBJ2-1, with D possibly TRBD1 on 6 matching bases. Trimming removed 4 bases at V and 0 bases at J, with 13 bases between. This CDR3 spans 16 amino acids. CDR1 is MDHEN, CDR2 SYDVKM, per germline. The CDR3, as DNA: TGTGCCAGCAGTTCTACAGGGTCCAGCTCCTACAATGAGCAGTTCTTC. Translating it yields CASSSTGSSSYNEQFF.

CDR3 in DNA: TGTGCCAGTAGTATGCAGTTCTCTGGAAACACCATATATTTT. It translates to CASSMQFSGNTIYF. This chain connects TRBV19 to TRBJ1-3; no reliable D call. The CDR3 has 14 residues. Trimming removed 3 bases from V and 0 bases from J, with 6 bases in between. CDR1 and CDR2 (germline): LNHDA, SQIVND (reference sequence). Looking up the rest from reference TRBV19 and TRBJ1-3 gives the full variable domain: DGGITQSPKYLFRKEGQNVTLSCEQNLNHDAMYWYRQDPGQGLRLIYYSQIVNDFQKGDIAEGYSVSREKKESFPLTVTSAQKNPTAFYLCASSMQFSGNTIYFGEGSWLTVV.

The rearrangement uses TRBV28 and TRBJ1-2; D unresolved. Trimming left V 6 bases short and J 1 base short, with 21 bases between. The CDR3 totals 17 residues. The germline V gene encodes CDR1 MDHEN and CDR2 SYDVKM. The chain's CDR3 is CASRQQYGQTHNYGYTF. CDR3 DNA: TGTGCCAGCAGACAACAATACGGGCAGACACATAACTATGGCTACACCTTC.

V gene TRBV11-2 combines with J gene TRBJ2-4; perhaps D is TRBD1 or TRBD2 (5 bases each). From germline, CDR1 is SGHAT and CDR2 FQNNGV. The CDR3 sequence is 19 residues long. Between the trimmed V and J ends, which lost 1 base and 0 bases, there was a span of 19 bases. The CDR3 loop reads CASSLGDALAVLAKNIQYF. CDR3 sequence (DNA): TGTGCCAGCAGCTTAGGGGACGCTCTAGCAGTTCTAGCCAAAAACATTCAGTACTTC.

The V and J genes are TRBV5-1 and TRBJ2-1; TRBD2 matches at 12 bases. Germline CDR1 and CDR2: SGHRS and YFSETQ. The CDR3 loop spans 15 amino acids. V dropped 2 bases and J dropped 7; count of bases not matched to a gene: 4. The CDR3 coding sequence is TGCGCCAGCAGCTTATCTAGCGGGAGGGATAATGAGCAGTTCTTC. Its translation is CASSLSSGRDNEQFF. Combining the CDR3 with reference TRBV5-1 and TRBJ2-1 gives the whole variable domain KAGVTQTPRYLIKTRGQQVTLSCSPISGHRSVSWYQQTPGQGLQFLFEYFSETQRNKGNFPGRFSGRQFSNSRSEMNVSTLELGDSALYLCASSLSSGRDNEQFFGPGTRLTVL.